The 11 T cell receptor beta chains below were found in one sample sequenced in a study of T cells in narcolepsy. Data came from immunoSEQ multiplex PCR; TCRdb stores just in-frame clones and leaves some out. Among under 3,500 clones listed, roughly 60% were seen once. The sample was CD45RA- memory CD8+ T cells from PBMCs. The receptors were sampled from a human donor with narcolepsy.

The chain couples TRBV7-9 to TRBJ2-7, with TRBD1 matching over 7 bases. The CDR3 runs to 14 residues. Germline values: CDR1 SEHNR, CDR2 FQNEAQ (reference sequence). The junction had 7 bases not matched to a gene; V was cut back by 5 bases and J by 3 bases. The CDR3 region has the DNA TGTGCCAGCAGCCACCGGGACAGAAACTACGAGCAGTACTTC. Its translation is CASSHRDRNYEQYF.

The rearrangement uses TRBV4-3 and TRBJ2-2; TRBD2 agrees at 16 bases. V gave up 1 base and J gave up 1 base; unmatched junction bases: 9. Germline CDR1 LGHNA, CDR2 YSLEER. This CDR3 is built from 21 residues. In DNA, the CDR3 is TGCGCCAGCAGCCAAGGGACGCCGGGACTAGCGGGGGGGCGGAACACCGGGGAGCTGTTTTTT. The encoded protein is CASSQGTPGLAGGRNTGELFF.

This clone was seen a few times. The junction does not match germline at one end; this may be a read error. Other DNA variants within this sample encode the same CDR3. The chain joins TRBV7-9 to TRBJ1-2, with D possibly TRBD1 on 5 matching bases. This CDR3 region has 15 residues. Per germline, CDR1 SEHNR and CDR2 FQNEAQ (reference sequence). CDR3 residues: CASSQEQGSVLGYTF. CDR3 DNA sequence: TGCGCCAGCAGCCAAGAGCAGGGTTCCGTCCTTGGCTACACCTTC.

The rearrangement uses TRBV6-4 and TRBJ2-3, with TRBD2 as a possible D gene (5 bases). CDR3 length equals 15 residues. Trimming stripped 2 bases from V and 2 bases from J, with 11 bases between. CDR1 and CDR2 from the germline V gene are MRHNA and SNTAGT. CDR3 residues: CASSDGGLYTDTQYF. CDR3 sequence (DNA): TGTGCCAGCAGTGACGGAGGACTTTACACAGATACGCAGTATTTT.

The chain joins TRBV19 to TRBJ2-3; the D is unclear. This CDR3 has 18 amino acids. V lost 0 bases and J 3 bases, leaving 19 bases between the germline ends. CDR1 is LNHDA and CDR2 is SQIVND in the germline V gene (reference sequence). The CDR3 DNA reads as TGTGCCAGTAGTATAGAACCCCCGCCAGCAAAAAGGACAGATACGCAGTATTTT. Protein: CASSIEPPPAKRTDTQYF.

The CDR3 protein is CASSVSQANTGELFF. CDR3 bases: TGTGCCAGCAGCGTTTCTCAGGCGAACACCGGGGAGCTGTTTTTT. The V call is TRBV13, the J call TRBJ2-2; D not certain. Germline loops: CDR1 PRHDT, CDR2 FYEKMQ (reference sequence). V was shortened by 5 bases and J by 0 bases, with 10 bases between the two germline ends. This CDR3 is built from 15 residues.

The chain employs TRBV7-2 and TRBJ1-1; possibly TRBD1 for D (5 bases). V was clipped by 5 bases and J by 0 bases, with 16 bases between them. This CDR3 is built from 16 residues. Germline V gene sequence: CDR1 SGHTA, CDR2 FQGNSA. The CDR3 DNA reads TGTGCCAGCAGCCCCCGTTGGGACGTCATGAACACTGAAGCTTTCTTT. Encoded protein: CASSPRWDVMNTEAFF.

The sample holds one count of this clone. J is TRBJ1-4 and V is TRBV6-6; no reliable D call. CDR1 and CDR2 from the germline V gene are MNHNY and SVGAGI (reference sequence). V was clipped by 5 bases and J by 8 bases, with 9 bases between them. The CDR3 is 12 residues long. In DNA, the CDR3 is TGTGCCAGCAGTCAGACAAACGAAAAACTGTTTTTT. This codes for CASSQTNEKLFF.

The chain joins TRBV4-1 to TRBJ1-2; D may be TRBD1 (6 bases). CDR1 and CDR2 (germline): MGHRA, YSYEKL. V lost 0 bases and J lost 7, with 15 bases in between. The CDR3 has 15 residues. The CDR3 reads CASSQEKGVRGGYTF. CDR3 in DNA: TGCGCCAGCAGCCAAGAAAAGGGGGTTAGGGGTGGCTACACCTTC.

The V call is TRBV6-1, the J call TRBJ1-6, with TRBD1 matching over 7 bases. In germline, CDR1 is MNHNS, CDR2 SASEGT. Germline trimming cut 0 bases from V and 9 bases from J; bases unmatched to any gene: 17. The CDR3 is 19 amino acids. CDR3 region: CASSEASRQGIIYGSPLHF. CDR3 DNA: TGTGCCAGCAGTGAAGCTTCGAGACAGGGAATTATATATGGTTCACCCCTCCACTTT.

With respect to this clone: The junction shows a germline mismatch at one end, possibly a read error. The J gene is TRBJ2-7, the V gene TRBV27; 8 positions agree with TRBD2. Germline V CDR1 and CDR2: MNHEY, SMNVEV (reference sequence). CDR3 length: 13 residues. The CDR3: CASSLSSGYEQYF. The CDR3 DNA is TGTGCCAGCAGTCTATCTAGCGGGTACGAGCAGTACTTC.